The 3 T cell receptor beta chains below all came from one sample that was sequenced in a study of T cell repertoires in cytomegalovirus infection. TCRdb called the reads again in MiXCR, with one record for every CDR3 protein. The repertoire includes 700,000 to 900,000 distinct CDR3 sequences, 25% to 30% of them detected once, and around 12% sits in the top ten. These receptors have no known antigen. Sequences were derived from cultured CD8+ T cells from PBMCs, sampled from culture after CMV antigen stimulation. These TCRs come from a human donor in good health (CMV status not recorded). Some clones in this sample may be carry-over from other donors' samples.

This clonotype was observed many times. The CDR3 loop reads CASSPLSDFTEAFF. As DNA, the CDR3 is TGTGCCAGCAGCCCACTTTCGGATTTCACTGAAGCTTTCTTT. The chain employs TRBV7-6 and TRBJ1-1, with D uncertain. CDR1 SGHVS and CDR2 FNYEAQ come from the germline V gene. Trimming cost V 5 bases and J 4 bases, with 14 bases left between them. The CDR3 contains 14 residues.

The genes are TRBV28 and TRBJ1-5; D perhaps matches TRBD1 (5 bases). Germline CDR1 MDHEN, CDR2 SYDVKM. This CDR3 spans 16 amino acids. V was cut by 5 bases and J by 2 bases, with 16 bases left in between. CDR3 bases: TGTGCCAGCAGTCCCCGGGGGAGGGATGGCAATCAGCCCCAGCATTTT. Translation: CASSPRGRDGNQPQHF. Together with reference TRBV28 and TRBJ1-5, the CDR3 gives the full variable domain: DVKVTQSSRYLVKRTGEKVFLECVQDMDHENMFWYRQDPGLGLRLIYFSYDVKMKEKGDIPEGYSVSREKKERFSLILESASTNQTSMYLCASSPRGRDGNQPQHFGDGTRLSIL.

V is TRBV5-1 and J is TRBJ2-2; weak D call: TRBD1 (6 bases). Deletions cut 5 bases from V and 0 bases from J, with 11 bases between. This CDR3 is built from 15 residues. Germline V gene data show CDR1 as SGHRS and CDR2 as YFSETQ. Written as DNA, the CDR3 is TGCGCCAGCAGGGGCTGGGACACGAACACCGGGGAGCTGTTTTTT. It encodes CASRGWDTNTGELFF. The full variable domain, rest sourced from reference TRBV5-1 and TRBJ2-2, is KAGVTQTPRYLIKTRGQQVTLSCSPISGHRSVSWYQQTPGQGLQFLFEYFSETQRNKGNFPGRFSGRQFSNSRSEMNVSTLELGDSALYLCASRGWDTNTGELFFGEGSRLTVL.